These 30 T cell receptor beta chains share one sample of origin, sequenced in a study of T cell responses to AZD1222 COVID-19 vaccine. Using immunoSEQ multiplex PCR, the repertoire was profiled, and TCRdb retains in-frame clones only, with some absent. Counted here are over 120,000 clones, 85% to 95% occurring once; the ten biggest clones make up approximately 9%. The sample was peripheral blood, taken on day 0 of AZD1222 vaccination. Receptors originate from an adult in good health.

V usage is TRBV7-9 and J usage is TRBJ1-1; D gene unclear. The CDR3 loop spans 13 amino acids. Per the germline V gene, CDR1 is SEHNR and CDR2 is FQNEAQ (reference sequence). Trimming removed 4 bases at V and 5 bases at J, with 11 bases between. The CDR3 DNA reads TGTGCCAGCAGCTACCTGGGATGGACTGAAGCTTTCTTT. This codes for CASSYLGWTEAFF.

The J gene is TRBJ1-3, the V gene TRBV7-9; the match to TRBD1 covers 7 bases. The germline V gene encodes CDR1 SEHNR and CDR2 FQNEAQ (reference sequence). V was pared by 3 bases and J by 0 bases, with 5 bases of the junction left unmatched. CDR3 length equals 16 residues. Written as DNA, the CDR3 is TGTGCCAGCAGCTTCGACAGGGTATCCTCTGGAAACACCATATATTTT. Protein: CASSFDRVSSGNTIYF.

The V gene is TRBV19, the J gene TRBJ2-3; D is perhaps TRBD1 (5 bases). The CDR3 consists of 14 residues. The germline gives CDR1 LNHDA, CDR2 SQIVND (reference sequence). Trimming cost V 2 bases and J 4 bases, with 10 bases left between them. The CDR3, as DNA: TGTGCCAGTAGTATACAGGGTTTCCCAGATACGCAGTATTTT. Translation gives CASSIQGFPDTQYF.

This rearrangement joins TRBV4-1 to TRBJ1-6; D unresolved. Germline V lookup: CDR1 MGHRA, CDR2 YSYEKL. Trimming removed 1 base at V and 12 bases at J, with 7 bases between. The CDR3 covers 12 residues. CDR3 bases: TGCGCCAGCAGCCAAGTATCCGGACCCCTCCACTTT. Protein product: CASSQVSGPLHF.

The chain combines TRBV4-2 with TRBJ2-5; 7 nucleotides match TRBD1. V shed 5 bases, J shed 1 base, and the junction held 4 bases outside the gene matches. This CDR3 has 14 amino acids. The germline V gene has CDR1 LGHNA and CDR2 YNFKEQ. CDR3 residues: CASSSGTAQETQYF. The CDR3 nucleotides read TGTGCCAGCAGCTCCGGGACAGCCCAAGAGACCCAGTACTTC.

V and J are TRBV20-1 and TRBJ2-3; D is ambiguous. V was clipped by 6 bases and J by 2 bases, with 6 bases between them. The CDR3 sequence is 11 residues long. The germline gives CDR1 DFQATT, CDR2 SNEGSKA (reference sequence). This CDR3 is CSARLTDTQYF. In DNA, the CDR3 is TGCAGTGCCCGCCTCACAGATACGCAGTATTTT.

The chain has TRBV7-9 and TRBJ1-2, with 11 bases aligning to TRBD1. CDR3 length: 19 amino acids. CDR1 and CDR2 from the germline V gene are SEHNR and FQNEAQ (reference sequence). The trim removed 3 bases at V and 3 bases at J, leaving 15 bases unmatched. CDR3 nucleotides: TGTGCCAGCAGCTTCCGTGAGAGGACAGGGGGCAGAGTAGACTATGGCTACACCTTC. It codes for CASSFRERTGGRVDYGYTF.

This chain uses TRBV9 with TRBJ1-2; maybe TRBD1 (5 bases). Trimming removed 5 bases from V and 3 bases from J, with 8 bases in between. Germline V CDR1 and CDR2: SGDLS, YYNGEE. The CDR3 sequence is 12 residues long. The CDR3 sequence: CASRRGDYGYTF. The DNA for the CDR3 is TGTGCCAGCAGAAGGGGCGACTATGGCTACACCTTC.

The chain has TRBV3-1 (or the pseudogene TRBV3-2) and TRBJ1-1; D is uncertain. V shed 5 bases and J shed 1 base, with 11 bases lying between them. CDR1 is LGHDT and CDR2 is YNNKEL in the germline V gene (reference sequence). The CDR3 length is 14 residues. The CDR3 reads CASSFTDTNTEAFF. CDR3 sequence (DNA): TGTGCCAGCAGCTTCACCGACACGAACACTGAAGCTTTCTTT.

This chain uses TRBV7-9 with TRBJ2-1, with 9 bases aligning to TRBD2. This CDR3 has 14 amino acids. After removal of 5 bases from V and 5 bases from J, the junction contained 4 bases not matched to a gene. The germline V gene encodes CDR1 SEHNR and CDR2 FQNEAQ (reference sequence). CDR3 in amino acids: CASSRASGDNEQFF. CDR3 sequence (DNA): TGTGCCAGCAGCCGCGCTAGCGGGGACAATGAGCAGTTCTTC.

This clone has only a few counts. The CDR3 region is CASGTDSNSPLHF. CDR3 DNA sequence: TGTGCCAGCGGGACAGACTCCAATTCACCCCTCCACTTT. The V call is TRBV5-4, the J call TRBJ1-6; 7 bases are a match to TRBD1. Germline V gene lookup returns CDR1 SGHNT and CDR2 YYREEE (reference sequence). The V and J ends lost 7 bases and 7 bases, in that order; junction bases with no gene match: 5. The CDR3 spans 13 residues.

The CDR3 coding sequence is TGCGCCAGCAGCCCCTCGTCGGGACAGGGATATGGCTACACCTTC. Amino acid sequence: CASSPSSGQGYGYTF. The V gene is TRBV5-1, the J gene TRBJ1-2; 9 positions agree with TRBD1. The germline CDR1 and CDR2 sequences are SGHRS and YFSETQ. The CDR3 is 15 residues long. V trimming: 4 bases; J trimming: 5 bases; junction bases outside the gene matches: 9.

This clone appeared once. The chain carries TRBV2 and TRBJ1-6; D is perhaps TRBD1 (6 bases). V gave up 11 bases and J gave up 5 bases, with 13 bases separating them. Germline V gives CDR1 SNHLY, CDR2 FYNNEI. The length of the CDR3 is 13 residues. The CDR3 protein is CAGARDNNSPLHF. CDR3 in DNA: TGTGCCGGTGCTCGGGACAATAATTCACCCCTCCACTTT.

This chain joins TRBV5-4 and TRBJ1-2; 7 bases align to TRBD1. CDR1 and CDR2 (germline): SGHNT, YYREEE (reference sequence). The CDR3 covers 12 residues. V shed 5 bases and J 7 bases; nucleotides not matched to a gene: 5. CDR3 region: CASSYDRAGYTF. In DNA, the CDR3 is TGTGCCAGCAGTTATGACAGGGCTGGCTACACCTTC.

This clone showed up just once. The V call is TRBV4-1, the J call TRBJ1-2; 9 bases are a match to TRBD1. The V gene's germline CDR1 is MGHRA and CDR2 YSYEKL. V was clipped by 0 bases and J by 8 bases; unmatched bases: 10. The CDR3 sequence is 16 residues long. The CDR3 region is CASSQDIRQGDRGYTF. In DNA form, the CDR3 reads TGCGCCAGCAGCCAAGATATACGACAGGGGGACAGAGGCTACACCTTC.

The CDR3 reads CASSYSPPEAFF. The DNA of the CDR3 is TGTGCCAGCAGTTACTCCCCCCCTGAAGCTTTCTTT. The chain uses TRBV6-5 and TRBJ1-1; no clear D. The CDR3 spans 12 residues. Deletions cut 0 bases from V and 6 bases from J, with 5 bases between. Germline values: CDR1 MNHEY, CDR2 SVGAGI.

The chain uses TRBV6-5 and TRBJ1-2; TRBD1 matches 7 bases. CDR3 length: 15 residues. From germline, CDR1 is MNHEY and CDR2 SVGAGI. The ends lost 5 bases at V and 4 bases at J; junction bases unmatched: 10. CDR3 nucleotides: TGTGCCAGCAGTCGCCCGGGGGACAGCTTCTATGGCTACACCTTC. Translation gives CASSRPGDSFYGYTF.

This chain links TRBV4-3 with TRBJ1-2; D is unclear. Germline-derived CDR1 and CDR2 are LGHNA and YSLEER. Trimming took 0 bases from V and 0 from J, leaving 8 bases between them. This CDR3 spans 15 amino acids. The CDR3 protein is CASSQDRSTNYGYTF. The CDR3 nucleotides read TGCGCCAGCAGCCAAGACAGGTCGACTAACTATGGCTACACCTTC.

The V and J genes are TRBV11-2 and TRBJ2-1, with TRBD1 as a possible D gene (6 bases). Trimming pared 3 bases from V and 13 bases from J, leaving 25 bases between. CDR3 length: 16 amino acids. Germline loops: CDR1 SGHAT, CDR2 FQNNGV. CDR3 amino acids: CASSFLVGGPIHFQFF. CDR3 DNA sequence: TGTGCCAGCAGCTTTTTAGTTGGGGGCCCCATACACTTTCAGTTCTTC.

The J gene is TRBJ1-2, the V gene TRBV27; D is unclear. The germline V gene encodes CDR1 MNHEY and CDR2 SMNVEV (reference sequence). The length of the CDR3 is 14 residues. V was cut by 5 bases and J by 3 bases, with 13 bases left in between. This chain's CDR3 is CASSIPWTDYGYTF. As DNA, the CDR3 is TGTGCCAGCAGTATACCGTGGACTGACTATGGCTACACCTTC.

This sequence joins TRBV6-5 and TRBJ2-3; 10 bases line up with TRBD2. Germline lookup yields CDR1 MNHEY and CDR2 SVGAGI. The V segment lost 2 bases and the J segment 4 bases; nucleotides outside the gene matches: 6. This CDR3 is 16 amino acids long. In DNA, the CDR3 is TGTGCCAGCAGTTACAGCGGAGGACTAGCGGCAGATACGCAGTATTTT. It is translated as CASSYSGGLAADTQYF.

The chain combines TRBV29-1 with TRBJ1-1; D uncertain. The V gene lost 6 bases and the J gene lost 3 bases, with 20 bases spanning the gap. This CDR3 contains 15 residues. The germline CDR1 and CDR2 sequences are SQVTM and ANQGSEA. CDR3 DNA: TGCAGCGTGCGGCCCTCGGCGGGCCTATACACTGAAGCTTTCTTT. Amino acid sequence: CSVRPSAGLYTEAFF.

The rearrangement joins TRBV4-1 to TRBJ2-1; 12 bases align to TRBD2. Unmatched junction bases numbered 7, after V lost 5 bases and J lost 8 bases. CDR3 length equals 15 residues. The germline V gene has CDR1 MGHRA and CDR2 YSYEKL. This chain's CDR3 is CASSASGGGLDEQFF. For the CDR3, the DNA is TGCGCCAGCAGCGCTAGCGGGGGGGGTTTGGATGAGCAGTTCTTC.

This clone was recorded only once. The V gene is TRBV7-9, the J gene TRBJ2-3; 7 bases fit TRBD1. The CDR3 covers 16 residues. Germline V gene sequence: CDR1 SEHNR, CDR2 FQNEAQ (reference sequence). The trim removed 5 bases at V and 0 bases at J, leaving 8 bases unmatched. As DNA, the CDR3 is TGTGCCAGCAGCCCGGGACAGAGTTTTAGCACAGATACGCAGTATTTT. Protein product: CASSPGQSFSTDTQYF.

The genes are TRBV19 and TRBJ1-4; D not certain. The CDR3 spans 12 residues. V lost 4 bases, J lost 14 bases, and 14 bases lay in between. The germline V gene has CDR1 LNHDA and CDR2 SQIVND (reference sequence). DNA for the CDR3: TGTGCCAGTAGTACCTCGGAGATACGGCTGTTTTTT. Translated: CASSTSEIRLFF. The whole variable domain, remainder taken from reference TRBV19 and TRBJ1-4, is DGGITQSPKYLFRKEGQNVTLSCEQNLNHDAMYWYRQDPGQGLRLIYYSQIVNDFQKGDIAEGYSVSREKKESFPLTVTSAQKNPTAFYLCASSTSEIRLFFGSGTQLSVL.

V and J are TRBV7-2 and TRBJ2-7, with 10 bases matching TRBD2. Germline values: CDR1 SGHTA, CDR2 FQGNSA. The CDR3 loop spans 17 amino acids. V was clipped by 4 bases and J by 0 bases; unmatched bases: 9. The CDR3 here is CASSSYLAGASSYEQYF. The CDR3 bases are TGTGCCAGCAGCTCGTATCTAGCGGGGGCGAGCTCCTACGAGCAGTACTTC.

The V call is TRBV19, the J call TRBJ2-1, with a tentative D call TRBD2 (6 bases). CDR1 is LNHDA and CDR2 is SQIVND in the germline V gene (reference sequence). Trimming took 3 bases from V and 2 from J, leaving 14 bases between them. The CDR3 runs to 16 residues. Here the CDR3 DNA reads TGTGCCAGTAGTATCGGCCCCGGGACTGCCTACAATGAGCAGTTCTTC. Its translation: CASSIGPGTAYNEQFF.

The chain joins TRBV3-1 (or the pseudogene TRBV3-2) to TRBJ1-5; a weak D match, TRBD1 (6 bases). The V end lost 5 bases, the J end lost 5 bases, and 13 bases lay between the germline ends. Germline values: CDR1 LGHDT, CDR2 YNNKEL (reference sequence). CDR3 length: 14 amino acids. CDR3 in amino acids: CASSAGTLYQPQHF. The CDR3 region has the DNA TGTGCCAGCAGCGCCGGGACACTGTATCAGCCCCAGCATTTT.

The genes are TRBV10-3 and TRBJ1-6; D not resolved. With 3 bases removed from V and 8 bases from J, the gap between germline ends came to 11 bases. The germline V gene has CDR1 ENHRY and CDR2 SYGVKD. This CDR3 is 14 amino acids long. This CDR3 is CAISDEGSHSPLHF. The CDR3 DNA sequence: TGTGCCATCAGTGATGAGGGCTCCCATTCACCCCTCCACTTT.

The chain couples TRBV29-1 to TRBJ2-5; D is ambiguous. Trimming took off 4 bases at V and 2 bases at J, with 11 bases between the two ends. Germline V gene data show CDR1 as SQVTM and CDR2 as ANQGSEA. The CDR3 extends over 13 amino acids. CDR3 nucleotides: TGCAGCGTTGTCCCAGAAGGACAAGAGACCCAGTACTTC. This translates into CSVVPEGQETQYF.